A single count supports the clone carrying this T cell receptor (beta chain). What it binds is not known. RNA, at about 0.45 to 1 ug, was reverse transcribed with random hexamers. Amplification of TCR beta CDR3 by immunoSEQ multiplex PCR spanned 54 Vbeta and 13 Jbeta. TCRdb called the immunoSEQ multiplex PCR reads again in MiXCR, with one record for every CDR3 protein. The sample yields about 77,000 distinct CDR3 sequences, about 92% seen once. The record originates from a study of CD8 T cells in Susac syndrome. Whole-study findings and limits: The study conceded that its TCR sequencing and HLA analysis involved relatively few individuals. The CD4+ T cell repertoires that were profiled in Susac syndrome showed no clonal expansion.

J was trimmed by 9 bases and V by 4 bases; bases with no gene match: 6. This CDR3 contains 13 residues. From germline, CDR1 is SGHTA and CDR2 FQGTGA. Sequenced: CD4+ T cells from PBMCs. The chain uses TRBV7-3 and TRBJ2-1; 7 bases align to TRBD1. This sequence originates from a human donor with Susac syndrome. The CDR3 reads CASSSQRDSEQFF. The CDR3 DNA reads as TGTGCCAGCAGCTCCCAGAGGGACAGTGAGCAGTTCTTC.